The 16 T cell receptor beta chains below come from one sample, sequenced in a study of blood T cell repertoires in COVID-19. TCRdb keeps only in-frame clones here, not all; method: immunoSEQ multiplex PCR. The data contain roughly 240,000 clones, more than 75% of them singletons. Sequenced: PBMCs or T cells enriched from blood (not recorded which). These receptors were taken from a woman between 45 and 60 years old who had recovered from COVID-19.

As for this clone: This CDR3 is also generated by other DNA sequences in the sample. The gene calls are TRBV10-3 and TRBJ1-3; no reliable D call. This CDR3 contains 15 residues. Germline loops: CDR1 ENHRY, CDR2 SYGVKD. With 0 bases removed from V and 0 bases from J, the gap between germline ends came to 6 bases. CDR3 sequence: CAISESGVSGNTIYF. The CDR3 DNA reads as TGTGCCATCAGTGAGTCAGGAGTCTCTGGAAACACCATATATTTT.

The V and J genes are TRBV5-4 and TRBJ1-1, with unresolved D. V was clipped by 1 base and J by 1 base, with 2 bases between them. Germline assignment: CDR1 SGHNT and CDR2 YYREEE (reference sequence). The CDR3 spans 12 residues. CDR3 in amino acids: CASSLQNTEAFF. CDR3 coding DNA: TGTGCCAGCAGCTTGCAGAACACTGAAGCTTTCTTT.

The V gene is TRBV6-5, the J gene TRBJ2-7, with TRBD1 matching 7 bases. Germline values: CDR1 MNHEY, CDR2 SVGAGI. The CDR3 has 15 amino acids. The trim removed 0 bases at V and 7 bases at J, leaving 9 bases unmatched. The CDR3 protein is CASSYSSDRVWEQYF. The CDR3 nucleotides are TGTGCCAGCAGTTACTCGAGTGACAGGGTGTGGGAGCAGTACTTC.

A few counts support this clone. The chain uses TRBV7-3 and TRBJ2-2; the match to TRBD1 covers 7 bases. CDR1 is SGHTA and CDR2 is FQGTGA in the germline V gene. Trimming took 6 bases from V and 5 from J; bases not matched to a gene: 9. The CDR3 extends over 15 amino acids. The CDR3 is CASSSRQGKTGELFF. The DNA for the CDR3 is TGTGCCAGCAGTTCCCGACAGGGAAAAACCGGGGAGCTGTTTTTT.

The rearrangement links TRBV6-5 to TRBJ1-3; no reliable D call. This CDR3 contains 15 residues. The germline V gene encodes CDR1 MNHEY and CDR2 SVGAGI. Trimming stripped 2 bases from V and 0 bases from J, with 8 bases between. CDR3 amino acids: CASSYGGSSGNTIYF. CDR3 sequence (DNA): TGTGCCAGCAGTTACGGCGGATCCTCTGGAAACACCATATATTTT.

This rearrangement joins TRBV27 to TRBJ2-1, with TRBD2 matching 11 bases. The CDR3 runs to 16 residues. V was clipped by 3 bases and J by 9 bases; unmatched bases: 10. Germline CDR1 is MNHEY and CDR2 is SMNVEV (reference sequence). For the CDR3, the DNA is TGTGCCAGCAGTTTCAAAACTAGCGGGAGTGTCGGTGAGCAGTTCTTC. Translating gives CASSFKTSGSVGEQFF.

V and J are TRBV30 and TRBJ1-1; 7 nucleotides align to TRBD1. The CDR3 has 14 residues. Germline V lookup: CDR1 GTSNPN, CDR2 SVGIG (reference sequence). The ends lost 0 bases at V and 6 bases at J; junction bases unmatched: 7. The CDR3: CAWSVTGVGPEAFF. CDR3 nucleotides: TGTGCCTGGAGTGTTACAGGGGTGGGTCCTGAAGCTTTCTTT.

This rearrangement joins TRBV12-3 or TRBV12-4 to TRBJ2-3; TRBD2 might be the D (6 bases). The CDR3 contains 12 residues. Trimming removed 6 bases at V and 5 bases at J, with 9 bases between. The CDR3 loop is CASSGGVDTQYF. The DNA of the CDR3 is TGTGCCAGCAGCGGGGGAGTAGATACGCAGTATTTT.

This clone came up once. CDR3: CASSPGSSGSYNEQFF. The CDR3 region has the DNA TGTGCCAGCAGCCCAGGATCCAGCGGGAGTTACAATGAGCAGTTCTTC. The rearrangement uses TRBV7-3 and TRBJ2-1, with TRBD2 matching 8 bases. Germline V gene lookup returns CDR1 SGHTA and CDR2 FQGTGA. J gave up 4 bases and V 5 bases, and 10 bases lay outside the gene matches. This CDR3 spans 16 amino acids.

CDR3 amino acids: CASSAARGPDTQYF. The CDR3 DNA reads as TGCGCCAGCAGCGCCGCGAGGGGGCCAGATACGCAGTATTTT. The V call is TRBV4-3, the J call TRBJ2-3; TRBD1 matches 7 bases. V lost 5 bases to trimming and J lost 4 bases; unmatched junction nucleotides: 6. From germline, CDR1 is LGHNA and CDR2 YSLEER. CDR3 length equals 14 residues.

A few counts support this clone. The chain joins TRBV7-8 to TRBJ1-2, with 9 nucleotides matching TRBD1. Per germline, CDR1 SGHVS and CDR2 FQNEAQ. V was clipped by 1 base and J by 7 bases; unmatched bases: 1. The CDR3 length is 13 residues. The CDR3 bases are TGTGCCAGCAGCTTAGACAGGGGGCTTGGCTACACCTTC. It is translated as CASSLDRGLGYTF.

The chain employs TRBV6-5 and TRBJ2-7; the match to TRBD1 covers 10 bases. V shed 3 bases and J 2 bases; nucleotides not matched to a gene: 4. CDR3 length: 15 residues. CDR1 is MNHEY, CDR2 SVGAGI, per germline. The CDR3 region is CASSYRGQGTYEQYF. CDR3 bases: TGTGCCAGCAGTTATCGGGGACAGGGGACCTACGAGCAGTACTTC.

For the CDR3, the DNA is TGTGCCAGCAGCCGCCCGGGACAGCCCATGGGCTACACCTTC. As protein: CASSRPGQPMGYTF. This sequence joins TRBV7-9 and TRBJ1-2, with 7 bases identical to TRBD1. J gave up 8 bases and V 5 bases, and 11 bases lay outside the gene matches. The length of the CDR3 is 14 residues. Germline lookup yields CDR1 SEHNR and CDR2 FQNEAQ (reference sequence).

The V gene is TRBV18, the J gene TRBJ2-1; 12 bases fit TRBD2. CDR3 length: 15 residues. Germline assignment: CDR1 KGHSH and CDR2 LQKENI. J gave up 8 bases and V 5 bases, and 7 bases lay outside the gene matches. In nucleotides, the CDR3 is TGTGCCAGCTCAGCCTCTAGCGGGAGGGCCGATGAGCAGTTCTTC. Its translation is CASSASSGRADEQFF.

This chain connects TRBV4-3 to TRBJ1-2; D is uncertain. The germline V gene encodes CDR1 LGHNA and CDR2 YSLEER. This CDR3 has 16 amino acids. V was trimmed by 0 bases and J by 4 bases, leaving 15 bases between them. CDR3 region: CASSQERRWSSYGYTF. DNA for the CDR3: TGCGCCAGCAGCCAAGAGAGGAGGTGGTCCTCCTATGGCTACACCTTC.

J is TRBJ2-1 and V is TRBV3-1 (or the pseudogene TRBV3-2); TRBD2 might be the D (6 bases). Trimming took off 6 bases at V and 0 bases at J, with 12 bases between the two ends. Germline values: CDR1 LGHDT, CDR2 YNNKEL (reference sequence). CDR3 size: 15 residues. Written as DNA, the CDR3 is TGTGCCAGCAGTCGCGGGACCAACTCCTACAATGAGCAGTTCTTC. It is translated as CASSRGTNSYNEQFF.